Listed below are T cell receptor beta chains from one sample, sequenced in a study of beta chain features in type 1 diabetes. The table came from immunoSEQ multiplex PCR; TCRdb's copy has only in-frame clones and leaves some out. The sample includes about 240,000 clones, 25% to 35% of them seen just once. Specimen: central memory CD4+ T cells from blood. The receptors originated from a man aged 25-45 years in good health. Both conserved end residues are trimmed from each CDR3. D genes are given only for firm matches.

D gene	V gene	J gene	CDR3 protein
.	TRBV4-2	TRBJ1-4	ASSQEDSTNEKLF
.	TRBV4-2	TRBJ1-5	ASSPGEGAGLSPQH
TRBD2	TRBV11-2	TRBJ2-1	ASSRSGASGEQF
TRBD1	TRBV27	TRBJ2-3	ASSSRGTGVTDTQY
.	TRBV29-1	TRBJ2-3	SVVSPPGTDTQY
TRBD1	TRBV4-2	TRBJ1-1	ASSMRTGNTEAF
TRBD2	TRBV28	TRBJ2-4	ASSSGTSGRPHDR
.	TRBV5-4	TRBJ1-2	ASTPAGEGYGYT
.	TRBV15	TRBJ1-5	ATSNREGNQPQH
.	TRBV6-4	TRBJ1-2	ASRPTGPGYT
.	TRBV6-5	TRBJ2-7	ASRRGLSYEQY
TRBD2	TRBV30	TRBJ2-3	AWSVGSGGPQY
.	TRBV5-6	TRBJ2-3	ASSLGPTSTDTQY
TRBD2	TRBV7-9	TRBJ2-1	ASRFPRVAGTNEQF
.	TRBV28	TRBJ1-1	ASSTPGRRAF
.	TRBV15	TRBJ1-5	ATSRPPGGLASTH
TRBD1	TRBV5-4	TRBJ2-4	ASSPGQGDIQY
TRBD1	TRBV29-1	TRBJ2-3	SVRDRGWGADTQY
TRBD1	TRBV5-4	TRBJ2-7	ASSLTGGPYEQY
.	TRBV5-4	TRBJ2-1	ASSRTSEQF
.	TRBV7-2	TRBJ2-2	ASSLGAPGRTTGELF
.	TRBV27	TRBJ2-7	ASSLLARGSYEQY
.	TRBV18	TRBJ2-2	ASSPIRGSNTGELF
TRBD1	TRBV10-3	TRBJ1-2	AISGQGANYGYT
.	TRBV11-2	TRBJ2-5	ASRSLTHSGETQY
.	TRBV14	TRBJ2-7	ASSQVGGCGSKIYEQY
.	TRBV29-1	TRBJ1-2	STRGADYT
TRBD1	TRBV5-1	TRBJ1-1	ASSSGQMNTEAF
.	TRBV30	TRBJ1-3	AWRQAGSGNTIY
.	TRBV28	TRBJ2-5	ASNPVYGRGTGTQY
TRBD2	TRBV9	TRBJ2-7	ASSADRTSGGTYEQY
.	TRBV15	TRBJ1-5	ATSRQVGNQPQH
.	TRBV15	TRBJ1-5	STSREGVANQPQH
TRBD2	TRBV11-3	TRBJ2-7	ASSSRLAGDYEQY
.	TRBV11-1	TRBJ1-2	ASSFDGDYGYT
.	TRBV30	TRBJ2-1	AWKGAWAGSYNEQF
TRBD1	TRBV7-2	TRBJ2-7	ASSASPDRVTYEQY
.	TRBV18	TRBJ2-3	ASSPYGQTTDTQY
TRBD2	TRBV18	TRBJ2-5	ASSPRTSKETQY
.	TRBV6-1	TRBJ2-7	ASSHSSEQY
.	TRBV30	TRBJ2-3	AWSVYGDTQY
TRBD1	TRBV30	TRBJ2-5	AGSRGLGETQY
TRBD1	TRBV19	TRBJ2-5	ASTLRGSYQETQY
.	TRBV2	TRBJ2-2	ASTSGSTGELF
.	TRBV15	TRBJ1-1	ATRTGENTEAF
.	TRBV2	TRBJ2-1	ASAQTSSYNEQF
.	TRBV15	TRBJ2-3	ATSDYSGDTQY